This T cell receptor beta chain was profiled in a study of blood T cell repertoires in COVID-19. TCRdb's copy holds only in-frame clones and misses some; the assay was immunoSEQ multiplex PCR. This sample yields fewer than 300,000 clones, of which less than 90% are seen a single time; approximately 12% belongs to the top ten. This clone was recorded once. This CDR3 spans 15 amino acids. V lost 4 bases and J 3 bases, leaving 15 bases between the germline ends. Germline assignment: CDR1 LGHDT and CDR2 YNNKEL (reference sequence). The sample was peripheral blood. The receptor comes from a woman in her 30s with COVID-19, enrolled during active disease. This chain connects TRBV3-1 (or the pseudogene TRBV3-2) to TRBJ2-5; possibly TRBD2 for D (6 bases). The CDR3 sequence: CASSPPGLAKETQYF. The CDR3 DNA follows: TGTGCCAGCAGCCCCCCCGGTCTAGCGAAAGAGACCCAGTACTTC.